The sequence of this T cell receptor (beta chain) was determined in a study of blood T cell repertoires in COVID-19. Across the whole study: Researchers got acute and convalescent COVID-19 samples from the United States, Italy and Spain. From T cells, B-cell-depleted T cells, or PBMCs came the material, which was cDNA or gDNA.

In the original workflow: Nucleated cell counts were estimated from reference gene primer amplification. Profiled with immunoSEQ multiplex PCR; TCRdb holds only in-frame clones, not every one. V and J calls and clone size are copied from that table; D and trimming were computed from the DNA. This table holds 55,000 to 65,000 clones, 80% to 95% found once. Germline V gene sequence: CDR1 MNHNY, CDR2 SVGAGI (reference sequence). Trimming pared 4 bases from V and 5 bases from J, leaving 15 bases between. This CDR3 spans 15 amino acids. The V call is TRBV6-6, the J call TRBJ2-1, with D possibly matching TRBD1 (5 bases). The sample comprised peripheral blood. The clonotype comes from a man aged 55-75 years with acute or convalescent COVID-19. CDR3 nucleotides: TGTGCCAGCAGTTCTCTCAGTGGGGCCCACAATGAGCAGTTCTTC. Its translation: CASSSLSGAHNEQFF.